Below, 18 T cell receptor beta chains from the same sample are listed, as sequenced in a study of T cell changes during pregnancy in multiple sclerosis. Produced via immunoSEQ multiplex PCR; TCRdb's table is partial and in-frame only. The data contain roughly 50,000 clones, 80% to 95% of them seen just once; the ten biggest clones take up 0.39%. Specimen: CD4+ T cells from peripheral blood mononuclear cells, collected after pregnancy. All receptors come from a female donor with multiple sclerosis, enrolled in a pregnancy study.

This clone was seen a single time. This chain's CDR3 is CASSMTSDEQFF. The CDR3 DNA is TGCGCCAGCAGTATGACTAGCGATGAGCAGTTCTTC. The chain combines TRBV10-2 with TRBJ2-1; 8 bases map to TRBD2. The CDR3 runs to 12 residues. The junction had 2 bases not matched to a gene; V was cut back by 5 bases and J by 8 bases. Germline V gene lookup returns CDR1 WSHSY and CDR2 SAAADI.

This rearrangement joins TRBV5-1 to TRBJ2-2; tentatively, D is TRBD2 (6 bases). The germline CDR1 and CDR2 sequences are SGHRS and YFSETQ. The CDR3 is 14 amino acids. V was cut by 4 bases and J by 4 bases, with 11 bases left in between. The CDR3 is CASSTGLITGELFF. CDR3 DNA: TGCGCCAGCAGCACAGGACTAATCACCGGGGAGCTGTTTTTT.

The rearrangement joins TRBV19 to TRBJ1-2, with no clear D. The ends were cut back, 6 bases at V and 4 bases at J, with 15 bases in the middle. Germline V CDR1 and CDR2: LNHDA, SQIVND (reference sequence). The CDR3 sequence is 14 residues long. The CDR3 region has the DNA TGTGCCAGTAGCCGCGGGAGAGTGTTCTATGGCTACACCTTC. It translates to CASSRGRVFYGYTF.

This chain connects TRBV29-1 to TRBJ1-1; D is possibly TRBD1 (5 bases). The CDR3 covers 11 residues. V lost 5 bases and J lost 6, with 10 bases in between. Germline V gene sequence: CDR1 SQVTM, CDR2 ANQGSEA. The DNA for the CDR3 is TGCAGCGTTTTTGACAGTCCTGAAGCTTTCTTT. Translation: CSVFDSPEAFF.

The chain is built from TRBV5-1 and TRBJ1-1; D perhaps matches TRBD1 (5 bases). CDR1 SGHRS and CDR2 YFSETQ come from the germline V gene. V lost 5 bases, J lost 2 bases, and 16 bases lay in between. This CDR3 has 15 residues. CDR3 DNA sequence: TGCGCCAGCAGGGCGACAGCAGGGTATAACACTGAAGCTTTCTTT. This sequence encodes CASRATAGYNTEAFF.

This sequence joins TRBV28 and TRBJ1-2; 7 bases match TRBD1. The CDR3 length is 13 residues. Germline V lookup: CDR1 MDHEN, CDR2 SYDVKM. J lost 4 bases, V lost 6 bases, and 5 bases had no gene match. CDR3 nucleotides: TGTGCCAGCAGGAACCGACAGGGCTATGGCTACACCTTC. It codes for CASRNRQGYGYTF.

The chain combines TRBV29-1 with TRBJ1-4; TRBD1 matches 8 bases. The CDR3 is made up of 15 amino acids. V shed 6 bases and J 3 bases; nucleotides not matched to a gene: 9. Germline lookup yields CDR1 SQVTM and CDR2 ANQGSEA. This CDR3 reads CSVLPGQGANEKLFF. CDR3 DNA sequence: TGCAGCGTGCTACCCGGACAGGGAGCTAATGAAAAACTGTTTTTT.

This chain connects TRBV30 to TRBJ2-3, with D possibly matching TRBD1 (5 bases). Germline CDR1 is GTSNPN and CDR2 is SVGIG (reference sequence). The CDR3 has 15 amino acids. Trimming cost V 5 bases and J 0 bases, with 15 bases left between them. The CDR3 is CAWAGQGLSTDTQYF. In DNA form, the CDR3 reads TGTGCCTGGGCTGGGCAGGGCCTAAGCACAGATACGCAGTATTTT. The whole variable domain, remainder taken from reference TRBV30 and TRBJ2-3, is SQTIHQWPATLVQPVGSPLSLECTVEGTSNPNLYWYRQAAGRGLQLLFYSVGIGQISSEVPQNLSASRPQDRQFILSSKKLLLSDSGFYLCAWAGQGLSTDTQYFGPGTRLTVL.

This rearrangement joins TRBV27 to TRBJ2-7; 11 bases match TRBD2. The CDR3 has 16 amino acids. V was clipped by 2 bases and J by 3 bases; unmatched bases: 6. CDR1 and CDR2 from the germline V gene are MNHEY and SMNVEV (reference sequence). The CDR3 here is CASSLISSGRDYEQYF. DNA of the CDR3: TGTGCCAGCAGTTTAATTAGTAGCGGGAGGGACTACGAGCAGTACTTC.

The chain is built from TRBV19 and TRBJ2-1; D unclear. Per germline, CDR1 LNHDA and CDR2 SQIVND (reference sequence). This CDR3 is 13 amino acids long. Between the trimmed V and J ends, which lost 4 bases and 2 bases, there was a span of 6 bases. The CDR3 DNA reads as TGTGCCAGTAGTAGGCGGACCTACAATGAGCAGTTCTTC. Translated: CASSRRTYNEQFF.

This chain connects TRBV6-5 to TRBJ2-7, with D hard to call. The V end was cut by 1 base, the J end by 0 bases, with 4 bases between. CDR3 length: 13 residues. Germline V lookup: CDR1 MNHEY, CDR2 SVGAGI. The CDR3 protein is CASSYYSSYEQYF. CDR3 bases: TGTGCCAGCAGTTACTACAGCTCCTACGAGCAGTACTTC.

The rearrangement uses TRBV5-1 and TRBJ1-2; TRBD1 might be the D (6 bases). The CDR3 totals 15 residues. The V gene's germline CDR1 is SGHRS and CDR2 YFSETQ. The V and J ends lost 0 bases and 7 bases respectively, with 16 bases between them. CDR3 in DNA: TGCGCCAGCAGCTTGGTCACAGGGCAGGGGTCTGGCTACACCTTC. Translated, it gives CASSLVTGQGSGYTF.

The genes are TRBV6-5 and TRBJ2-1, with D possibly TRBD2 on 6 matching bases. Germline CDR1 and CDR2: MNHEY and SVGAGI. V was cut by 2 bases and J by 2 bases, with 7 bases left in between. The CDR3 runs to 14 residues. CDR3 protein: CASSYRETYNEQFF. The CDR3 DNA follows: TGTGCCAGCAGTTACCGGGAGACCTACAATGAGCAGTTCTTC.

The CDR3 loop reads CASSSSGGSIKLTDTQYF. The CDR3 DNA follows: TGCGCCAGCAGCTCAAGCGGGGGATCCATTAAACTCACAGATACGCAGTATTTT. V is TRBV5-1 and J is TRBJ2-3, with TRBD2 identical over 8 bases. Germline trimming cut 3 bases from V and 2 bases from J; bases unmatched to any gene: 14. CDR1 and CDR2 (germline): SGHRS, YFSETQ. CDR3 length: 18 residues.

The chain carries TRBV5-4 and TRBJ2-3; D is unresolved. This CDR3 comprises 13 residues. V was cut by 3 bases and J by 3 bases, with 8 bases left in between. Germline V lookup: CDR1 SGHNT, CDR2 YYREEE (reference sequence). The DNA for the CDR3 is TGTGCCAGCAGCTCCCCTACGACAGATACGCAGTATTTT. This sequence encodes CASSSPTTDTQYF.

The chain recombines TRBV7-9 with TRBJ2-3; TRBD2 agrees at 11 bases. Germline-derived CDR1 and CDR2 are SEHNR and FQNEAQ (reference sequence). V lost 5 bases, J lost 3 bases, and 10 bases stayed unmatched. The CDR3 totals 17 residues. The CDR3 spells CASSPSGLAGGTDTQYF. The CDR3 DNA reads TGTGCCAGCAGCCCGAGCGGTTTAGCGGGAGGGACAGATACGCAGTATTTT.

This clone was recorded only once. The rearrangement joins TRBV30 to TRBJ1-2; D not resolved. CDR3 size: 12 residues. Trimming cost V 4 bases and J 7 bases, with 13 bases left between them. Germline CDR1 GTSNPN, CDR2 SVGIG (reference sequence). The DNA for the CDR3 is TGTGCCTGGACGACGGGGTTGGGTGGCTACACCTTC. Its protein product is CAWTTGLGGYTF.

The rearrangement uses TRBV19 and TRBJ1-1, with D tentatively TRBD1 (5 bases). Trimming removed 5 bases at V and 1 base at J, with 8 bases between. The CDR3 has 13 residues. Germline lookup yields CDR1 LNHDA and CDR2 SQIVND (reference sequence). The CDR3 loop is CASSRGGNTEAFF. CDR3 bases: TGTGCCAGTAGTCGGGGGGGGAACACTGAAGCTTTCTTT.